A selection of T cell receptor beta chains follows, all from one sample in a study of T cell responses to AZD1222 COVID-19 vaccine. Sequenced by immunoSEQ multiplex PCR; TCRdb stores in-frame clones only, minus some. This table holds 80,000 or so clones, about nine tenths found once. The sequencing here drew on peripheral blood, taken on day 0 of MenACWY control vaccination. The receptors shown here come from an adult in good health. The conserved cysteine and the conserved F or W are not part of the CDR3 here.

j_call v_call cdr3_aa
TRBJ2-1 TRBV27 ASSPGTGVNEQF
TRBJ1-2 TRBV4-2 ASSRKRGTDYGYT
TRBJ1-1 TRBV29-1 SVAYEGVMNTEAF
TRBJ1-1 TRBV14 ASSNLGGVSEAF
TRBJ2-7 TRBV5-6 ASNMGHSYEQY
TRBJ1-1 TRBV30 AWIWGSEAF
TRBJ2-2 TRBV19 ASSPSDRAGELF
TRBJ2-3 TRBV7-9 AGLDPGISTDTQY
TRBJ2-7 TRBV5-1 ASSFSGRGYEQY
TRBJ2-5 TRBV30 AWSVPGKETQY
TRBJ1-5 TRBV12-5 ASGSGQPQH
TRBJ1-1 TRBV10-3 AISDGNRQGANTEAF
TRBJ1-2 TRBV7-2 ASSLDGGQYGYT
TRBJ2-1 TRBV27 ASGASGSQAEQF
TRBJ1-2 TRBV28 ASSLSTQTYGYT
TRBJ1-1 TRBV27 ASRGQKNTEAF
TRBJ2-1 TRBV9 ASSVEGGSYNEQF
TRBJ1-2 TRBV14 ASSRPPHYGYT
TRBJ2-2 TRBV5-4 ASSSRNQGNTGELF
TRBJ1-2 TRBV6-4 ASSSEDSNYGYT
TRBJ2-3 TRBV7-8 ASSSGASTDTQY
TRBJ1-2 TRBV4-3 ASSPGQGAGYGYT
TRBJ2-2 TRBV2 ASSRDFNTGELF
TRBJ2-4 TRBV28 ASSDGTRKDIQY
TRBJ1-6 TRBV30 AWSAGTLSSYNSPLH
TRBJ1-1 TRBV19 ASTWGGLGGRVTEAF